This T cell receptor (beta chain) stems from a study of HIV-infected children after antiretroviral therapy interruption. As for the study in general: Four children interrupted treatment; four stayed on continuous treatment. Most participating children were previously exposed to EBV and CMV.

Treatment of the sample: PENTA 11 planned treatment interruption arm or continuous ART arm. The TCR library was built from RNA with a 3' RACE protocol and unique molecular identifiers. A single record per CDR3 protein comes from TCRdb applying MiXCR to the 3' RACE reads. The table includes about 89,000 distinct CDR3 sequences, approximately 6.9% detected once. The CDR3 contains 13 residues. Germline CDR1 KGHSH, CDR2 LQKENI. J lost 5 bases, V lost 3 bases, and 3 bases had no gene match. The V gene is TRBV18, the J gene TRBJ2-5; TRBD1 matches 7 bases. Sequencing was performed on CD45RA+ CD4+ T cells from PBMCs, pooled from several time points, taken from a donor given antiretroviral therapy, either interrupted or continuous. Sample subset: naive CD4+ CD45RA+ CD45RO- T cells. The receptor's source is a pool of human donors with HIV. CDR3 amino acids: CASSPTGVETQYF. For the CDR3, the DNA is TGTGCCAGCTCACCCACAGGGGTCGAGACCCAGTACTTC. The full variable domain, its missing parts supplied by reference TRBV18 and TRBJ2-5, is NAGVMQNPRHLVRRRGQEARLRCSPMKGHSHVYWYRQLPEEGLKFMVYLQKENIIDESGMPKERFSAEFPKEGPSILRIQQVVRGDSAAYFCASSPTGVETQYFGPGTRLLVL.